Listed below are T cell receptor beta chains from one sample, sequenced in a study of blood T cell repertoires in COVID-19. The protocol was immunoSEQ multiplex PCR, while the TCRdb copy is restricted to in-frame clones and leaves out a portion. The sample contains 250,000 to 300,000 clones, roughly 86% of which appear only once. The sequencing sample was made of peripheral blood. The receptors here all came from a woman aged 30 to 39 with acute or convalescent COVID-19. Each CDR3 is given with its conserved first and last residue. The order of the fields is clone size, D gene, CDR3 length, V gene, J gene, CDR3 protein, CDR3 DNA. D genes are given only for firm matches. Clone size appears in some rows only: once, few, many, or a class for an expanded clone.

clone size: NA
D gene: NA
CDR3 length: 15
V gene: TRBV7-2
J gene: TRBJ1-3
CDR3 protein: CASSADSNSGNTIYF
CDR3 DNA: TGTGCCAGCAGCGCCGACAGTAATTCTGGAAACACCATATATTTT

clone size: NA
D gene: NA
CDR3 length: 13
V gene: TRBV10-3
J gene: TRBJ1-2
CDR3 protein: CAISESAGAGYTF
CDR3 DNA: TGTGCCATCAGTGAGTCCGCAGGGGCTGGCTACACCTTC

clone size: NA
D gene: TRBD1
CDR3 length: 13
V gene: TRBV30
J gene: TRBJ2-7
CDR3 protein: CAWTTGAGYEQYF
CDR3 DNA: TGTGCCTGGACGACAGGGGCTGGGTACGAGCAGTACTTC

clone size: NA
D gene: TRBD2
CDR3 length: 16
V gene: TRBV5-1
J gene: TRBJ2-3
CDR3 protein: CASSLGGGGRADTQYF
CDR3 DNA: TGCGCCAGCAGCTTGGGCGGAGGCGGGAGGGCAGATACGCAGTATTTT

clone size: NA
D gene: TRBD2
CDR3 length: 17
V gene: TRBV6-1
J gene: TRBJ2-1
CDR3 protein: CASSESMTSGRHNEQFF
CDR3 DNA: TGTGCCAGCAGTGAATCTATGACTAGCGGGAGACACAATGAGCAGTTCTTC

clone size: NA
D gene: NA
CDR3 length: 10
V gene: TRBV29-1
J gene: TRBJ1-1
CDR3 protein: CSVGGAQAFF
CDR3 DNA: TGCAGCGTTGGTGGGGCTCAAGCTTTCTTT

clone size: NA
D gene: NA
CDR3 length: 15
V gene: TRBV7-9
J gene: TRBJ2-2
CDR3 protein: CASSGGALNTGELFF
CDR3 DNA: TGTGCCAGCAGCGGCGGGGCTCTGAACACCGGGGAGCTGTTTTTT

clone size: NA
D gene: TRBD2
CDR3 length: 18
V gene: TRBV4-3
J gene: TRBJ2-7
CDR3 protein: CASSQDWGTSGGKYEQYF
CDR3 DNA: TGCGCCAGCAGCCAAGATTGGGGGACTAGCGGGGGAAAATACGAGCAGTACTTC

clone size: NA
D gene: TRBD1
CDR3 length: 15
V gene: TRBV9
J gene: TRBJ1-1
CDR3 protein: CASSVGQGARTEAFF
CDR3 DNA: TGTGCCAGCAGCGTAGGTCAGGGGGCAAGGACTGAAGCTTTCTTT

clone size: NA
D gene: NA
CDR3 length: 13
V gene: TRBV12-5
J gene: TRBJ2-5
CDR3 protein: CASGSPVGDSQYF
CDR3 DNA: TGTGCTAGTGGTTCCCCTGTTGGAGACAGCCAGTACTTC

clone size: NA
D gene: TRBD2
CDR3 length: 17
V gene: TRBV18
J gene: TRBJ2-3
CDR3 protein: CASSGQGTSRRTDTQYF
CDR3 DNA: TGTGCCAGCTCAGGGCAAGGGACTAGCAGACGCACAGATACGCAGTATTTT

clone size: few
D gene: TRBD2
CDR3 length: 14
V gene: TRBV29-1
J gene: TRBJ2-1
CDR3 protein: CSAVLAGDYNEQFF
CDR3 DNA: TGCAGCGCCGTCCTAGCGGGAGACTACAATGAGCAGTTCTTC

clone size: once
D gene: NA
CDR3 length: 13
V gene: TRBV5-5
J gene: TRBJ2-7
CDR3 protein: CASSLAGSYEQYF
CDR3 DNA: TGTGCCAGCAGCTTGGCAGGGTCCTACGAGCAGTACTTC